This T cell receptor (beta chain) was sequenced in a study of CD8 T cells in Susac syndrome. Germline values: CDR1 DFQATT, CDR2 SNEGSKA (reference sequence). This CDR3 has 13 residues. Trimming removed 6 bases from V and 2 bases from J; junction bases left unmatched: 6. Findings of the study overall: The TCR sequencing and HLA analysis in the study involved a relatively small number of individuals, as the study acknowledged.

With respect to this clonotype: The antigen is unknown.

TCR beta was sequenced from blood CD8+ and CD4+ T cells. In contrast to the negatively isolated CD8+ and CD4+ T cells, TEMRA cells were FACS-enriched. About 0.5 to 1 ug RNA was reverse transcribed with random hexamers. Amplification of TCR beta CDR3 used immunoSEQ multiplex PCR across 54 Vbeta and 13 Jbeta. TCRdb passed the immunoSEQ multiplex PCR reads through MiXCR, listing each CDR3 protein once. The data show some 190,000 distinct CDR3 sequences, about 95% seen once. The receptor was derived from a human donor in good health. This chain connects TRBV20-1 to TRBJ2-5, with TRBD2 matching over 7 bases. The sample taken for sequencing was CD4+ T cells from PBMCs. CDR3 in DNA: TGCAGTGCCCCGCGGGAGTTACAAGAGACCCAGTACTTC. It specifies CSAPRELQETQYF.